The 2 T cell receptor beta chains below all came from one sample that was sequenced in a study of shared clonotypes between healthy human individuals. Sequenced by immunoSEQ multiplex PCR; TCRdb stores in-frame clones only, minus some. Among approximately 2.1 million clones listed, approximately 95% were seen once. Sample: naive CD4+ T cells from PBMCs. Subset in this sample: CD45RA+ positively selected. All receptors derive from a man in his late teens or twenties in good health. Some clones in this sample may be carry-over from other donors' samples.

Worth noting for this clone: At the DNA level, this CDR3 is encoded by other sequences in the same sample as well. V and J are TRBV6-1 and TRBJ1-2; 9 bases match TRBD1. The CDR3 extends over 12 amino acids. The V and J ends lost 6 bases and 8 bases, in that order; junction bases with no gene match: 4. Per the germline V gene, CDR1 is MNHNS and CDR2 is SASEGT. CDR3 sequence reads: CASSRTGDGYTF. Written as DNA, the CDR3 is TGTGCCAGCAGCAGGACAGGGGACGGCTACACCTTC.

V usage is TRBV7-8 and J usage is TRBJ2-1; D call uncertain. V lost 2 bases and J 5 bases, leaving 19 bases between the germline ends. Looked up from germline, CDR1 is SGHVS and CDR2 is FQNEAQ. The CDR3 length is 17 residues. CDR3: CASSLPPPWRRDNEQFF. CDR3 nucleotides: TGTGCCAGCAGCTTACCGCCCCCCTGGCGAAGGGACAATGAGCAGTTCTTC.